This paragraph reports one TCR beta chain. This sample stems from a study of cytomegalovirus exposure and HLA in healthy donors. About the research overall: The use of the same platform for the 90 to 150 validation repertoires and the 650 to 850 first-cohort repertoires was reported by a later analysis.

Method: immunoSEQ multiplex PCR; TCRdb's copy keeps in-frame clones and lacks some. The sample has about 82,000 clones; 85% to 95% are singletons. The TCR originated in a man younger than 35 in good health and CMV-seronegative. The specimen was PBMCs.

The CDR3 loop reads CASSMPDRAGNTIYF. CDR3 nucleotide sequence: TGTGCCAGCAGCATGCCGGACAGGGCTGGAAACACCATATATTTT. This chain connects TRBV7-9 to TRBJ1-3; TRBD1 matches 8 bases. After removal of 5 bases from V and 2 bases from J, the junction contained 5 bases not matched to a gene. Germline V gene lookup returns CDR1 SEHNR and CDR2 FQNEAQ (reference sequence). This CDR3 comprises 15 residues.